The source of this TCR beta chain is a study of cytomegalovirus exposure and HLA in healthy donors. Study in general: As released early, the data held roughly 85 million unique TCRs from HLA-typed donors.

The J segment lost 5 bases and the V segment lost 5 bases, leaving 5 bases of the junction unmatched. The CDR3 sequence is 13 residues long. Germline V gene data show CDR1 as SGHTA and CDR2 as FQGTGA. Comments on this clone: Its antigen is as yet unknown.

Study-wide results and limits: Overall, about 160 TCR beta chains were annotated as cytomegalovirus-associated. High sensitivity and specificity were reportedly achieved when the classifier diagnosed cytomegalovirus status. A later analysis reported that several of the most significant clusters appeared to be linked to common viral pathogens, among them Epstein-Barr virus.

The PCR employed 60 Vbeta primers together with 13 Jbeta primers. The protocol was immunoSEQ multiplex PCR, while the TCRdb copy is restricted to in-frame clones and leaves out a portion. Among about 130,000 clones, about 80% were seen once, and the ten largest hold around 3%. The material sequenced was PBMCs. The gene calls are TRBV7-3 and TRBJ2-5, with 7 bases identical to TRBD1. This sequence originates from a boy aged 2 to 10 in good health and CMV-seronegative. CDR3 sequence: CASSLTGYETQYF. CDR3 in DNA: TGTGCCAGCAGCCTGACAGGGTACGAGACCCAGTACTTC.